This TCR beta chain comes out of a study of Tregs in tolerant kidney transplant recipients. Assay used: immunoSEQ multiplex PCR; TCRdb lists only in-frame clones, some missing. Of about 240,000 clones listed, about 80% were seen once; the top ten hold less than 0.75%. The CDR3 totals 14 residues. Deletions cut 2 bases from V and 9 bases from J, with 13 bases between. CDR1 is MNHEY and CDR2 is SVGAGI in the germline V gene. The receptor was isolated from a human donor in good health. The chain joins TRBV6-5 to TRBJ1-4; no reliable D call. Source material: CD4+ T cells from blood. CDR3 nucleotide sequence: TGTGCCAGCAGTTACGACGGGCCTAGGAAAAAACTGTTTTTT. This sequence encodes CASSYDGPRKKLFF.